Included here is one T cell receptor (beta chain) sequence, with context. The antigen is unknown. At one of its ends the junction is not consistent with the germline gene, which may arise from a read error. The sample is drawn from a study of T-cell reconstitution after alpha-beta-depleted transplantation in children. Study-level findings and limits: T-cell numbers and diversity, one year after transplant, stemmed largely from T cells that were newly produced. In some patients, recipient T cells and intrathymic progenitors surviving conditioning explained high day-60 diversity. Alpha-beta T cells present about two months after transplant were reported to originate from several hundred expanded graft clones.

The CDR3 is 21 amino acids. Unique molecular identifiers tagged the TCRbeta library. One entry per CDR3 protein, called by TCRdb with MiXCR from the PCR reads. The profile covers 550,000 to 600,000 distinct CDR3 sequences, with 20% to 25% appearing a single time and roughly 14% taken by the ten largest. The sequence was obtained from a boy less than two years old who had a stem cell transplant for acute myeloid leukemia, so the T cells may come from the graft donor. This specimen was PBMCs, mostly from graft donor cells, taken 360 days after TCRalphabeta/CD19-depleted stem cell transplant. J is TRBJ2-2 and V is TRBV7-1; 7 positions match TRBD2. TRBV7-1 belongs to the ORF category, with a function that is uncertain. Written as DNA, the CDR3 is TGTGCCAGCGGCTCAGGTCTGGTGTTTCCGGCACAGCGGGGAAGCACCGGGGAGCTGTTTTTT. Amino acids: CASGSGLVFPAQRGSTGELFF.